A selection of T cell receptor beta chains follows, all from one sample in a study of human T cells and chemical hapten exposure. MiXCR, applied by TCRdb to the RACE reads, yields one record per CDR3 protein. The sample has 300,000 to 450,000 distinct CDR3 sequences, 5% to 6.5% seen once. The sample here was whole blood, taken in connection with sensitization to the hapten diphenylcyclopropenone (DPC). These receptors all stem from a woman between 45 and 60 years old with alopecia areata. Some clones in this sample may be carry-over from other donors' samples. The CDR3 runs from the conserved cysteine through the conserved F or W. Fields, in order: J gene, clone size, V gene, D gene, CDR3 protein, CDR3 DNA. D genes are given only for firm matches. Size values are once, few and many counts, or a class for expanded clones, and some rows have none.

j_gene: TRBJ2-3; abundance: .; v_gene: TRBV7-2; d_gene: TRBD1; CDR3aa: CASSLAPGTGSDTQYF; CDR3nt: TGTGCCAGCAGCTTAGCCCCCGGGACAGGGTCAGATACGCAGTATTTT
j_gene: TRBJ2-7; abundance: .; v_gene: TRBV18; d_gene: TRBD2; CDR3aa: CASSPAAGVTEQYF; CDR3nt: TGTGCCAGCTCACCCGCAGCGGGAGTAACGGAGCAGTACTTC
j_gene: TRBJ2-3; abundance: many; v_gene: TRBV12-5; d_gene: .; CDR3aa: CASAGQPSTDTQYF; CDR3nt: TGTGCTAGTGCCGGACAGCCTAGCACAGATACGCAGTATTTT
j_gene: TRBJ2-1; abundance: few; v_gene: TRBV9; d_gene: .; CDR3aa: CASSVGAVYNEQFF; CDR3nt: TGTGCCAGCAGCGTAGGGGCAGTATACAATGAGCAGTTCTTC
j_gene: TRBJ1-1; abundance: many; v_gene: TRBV29-1; d_gene: .; CDR3aa: CSVRGAGTEAFF; CDR3nt: TGCAGCGTCCGGGGGGCCGGCACTGAAGCTTTCTTT
j_gene: TRBJ2-2; abundance: .; v_gene: TRBV20-1; d_gene: TRBD2; CDR3aa: CSARPVAGGPWELFF; CDR3nt: TGCAGTGCTAGACCGGTAGCGGGAGGGCCGTGGGAGCTGTTTTTT
j_gene: TRBJ2-3; abundance: many; v_gene: TRBV3-1; d_gene: .; CDR3aa: CASSPQETPQYF; CDR3nt: TGTGCCAGCAGCCCTCAAGAGACCCCGCAGTATTTT
j_gene: TRBJ1-1; abundance: many; v_gene: TRBV7-9; d_gene: .; CDR3aa: CVQAAGVNTEAFF; CDR3nt: TGTGTCCAGGCGGCGGGGGTGAACACTGAAGCTTTCTTT
j_gene: TRBJ2-3; abundance: many; v_gene: TRBV11-2; d_gene: .; CDR3aa: CASSLWGRETDTQYF; CDR3nt: TGTGCCAGCAGCTTATGGGGACGGGAGACAGATACGCAGTATTTT
j_gene: TRBJ2-5; abundance: .; v_gene: TRBV7-3; d_gene: .; CDR3aa: CASSLGFTETQYF; CDR3nt: TGTGCCAGCAGCTTGGGGTTTACGGAGACCCAGTACTTC
j_gene: TRBJ1-5; abundance: many; v_gene: TRBV12-3/TRBV12-4; d_gene: TRBD1; CDR3aa: CASTEDRDRDQPQHF; CDR3nt: TGTGCCAGCACCGAAGACCGGGACAGGGACCAGCCCCAGCATTTT
j_gene: TRBJ1-5; abundance: many; v_gene: TRBV9; d_gene: .; CDR3aa: CASSVGEISNQPQHF; CDR3nt: TGTGCCAGCAGCGTTGGGGAGATTAGCAATCAGCCCCAGCATTTT
j_gene: TRBJ1-2; abundance: few; v_gene: TRBV7-8; d_gene: .; CDR3aa: CASSFSDRFYGYTF; CDR3nt: TGTGCCAGCAGCTTCTCTGACAGGTTTTATGGCTACACCTTC
j_gene: TRBJ1-2; abundance: .; v_gene: TRBV7-9; d_gene: .; CDR3aa: CASSPLTSDGNYGYTF; CDR3nt: TGTGCCAGCAGCCCGCTGACCTCAGACGGTAACTATGGCTACACCTTC
j_gene: TRBJ1-1; abundance: .; v_gene: TRBV12-3/TRBV12-4; d_gene: TRBD1; CDR3aa: CASSPIISTGLNTEAFF; CDR3nt: TGTGCCAGCAGTCCTATTATCTCGACAGGGCTGAACACTGAAGCTTTCTTT
j_gene: TRBJ1-6; abundance: few; v_gene: TRBV3-1; d_gene: .; CDR3aa: CASSQVLRDKGSPLHF; CDR3nt: TGTGCCAGCAGCCAAGTCCTAAGGGACAAGGGCTCACCCCTCCACTTT
j_gene: TRBJ2-1; abundance: many; v_gene: TRBV6-1; d_gene: TRBD2; CDR3aa: CASSPTSGGGTYNEQFF; CDR3nt: TGTGCCAGCAGTCCGACTAGCGGGGGGGGGACATACAATGAGCAGTTCTTC